This TCR beta chain appears in the sequencing data of a study of CXCR3-negative and CXCR3-positive naive CD8 T cells. The TRB libraries of cDNA were built by UMI-labeled 5' RACE. Reanalyzing the 5' RACE reads, TCRdb keeps one entry per CDR3 protein, without DNA. The table for this sample gives nearly 90,000 distinct CDR3 sequences. Findings and caveats of the study: TRB CDR3s were more hydrophobic in CXCR3-positive than in CXCR3-negative naive cells. Whereas memory cells differed, naive CXCR3-negative and CXCR3-positive cells shared similar TRBV-TRBJ usage. Diversity ran similarly high across both naive subsets but far lower in memory CD8+ cells.

Per germline, CDR1 SGHKS and CDR2 YYEKEE (reference sequence). The CDR3 covers 16 residues. Turning to this clonotype: What it binds is unknown.

Each CD8+ T cell subset was flow-sorted in triplicate. Every sort contained 300,000 cells. Naive CD8+ T cells had a CD45RO-CCR7+CD27+CD95- phenotype. Specimen: naive CXCR3+ CD8+ T cells from blood. Subset noted: CD45RO-CCR7+CD27+CD95- naive CD8+ T cells expressing CXCR3 (TNR3+). The chain joins TRBV5-5 to TRBJ2-1; TCRdb selects TRBD2, and the lack of DNA leaves this call unchecked. The sequence was collected from a human donor in good health. Some clones in this sample may be carry-over from other donors' samples. CDR3 protein: CASSLPRAGAYNEQFF.